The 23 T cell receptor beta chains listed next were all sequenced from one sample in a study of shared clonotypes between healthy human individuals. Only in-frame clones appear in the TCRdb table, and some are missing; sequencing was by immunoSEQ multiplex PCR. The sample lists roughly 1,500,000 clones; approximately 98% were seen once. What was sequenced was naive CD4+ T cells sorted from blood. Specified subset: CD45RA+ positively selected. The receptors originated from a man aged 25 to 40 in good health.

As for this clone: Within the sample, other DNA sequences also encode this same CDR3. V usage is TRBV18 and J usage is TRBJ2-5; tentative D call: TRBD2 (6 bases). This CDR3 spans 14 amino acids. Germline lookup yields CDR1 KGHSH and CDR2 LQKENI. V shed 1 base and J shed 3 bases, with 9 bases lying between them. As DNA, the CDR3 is TGTGCCAGCTCACCACTCGGGGGTAAAGAGACCCAGTACTTC. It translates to CASSPLGGKETQYF.

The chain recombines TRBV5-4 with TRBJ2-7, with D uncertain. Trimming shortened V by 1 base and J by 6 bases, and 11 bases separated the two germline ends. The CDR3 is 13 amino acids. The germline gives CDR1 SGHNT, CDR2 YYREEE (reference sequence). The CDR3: CASSLSMVGEQYF. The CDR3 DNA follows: TGTGCCAGCAGCTTGAGTATGGTTGGCGAGCAGTACTTC.

CDR3 DNA sequence: TGTGCCAGCAGCGTAGGAGTAGCGGGAGAAGAGCAGTTCTTC. Translating gives CASSVGVAGEEQFF. This chain uses TRBV9 with TRBJ2-1, with TRBD2 matching 9 bases. The ends lost 0 bases at V and 10 bases at J; junction bases unmatched: 5. CDR1 is SGDLS, CDR2 YYNGEE, per germline. The CDR3 runs to 14 residues.

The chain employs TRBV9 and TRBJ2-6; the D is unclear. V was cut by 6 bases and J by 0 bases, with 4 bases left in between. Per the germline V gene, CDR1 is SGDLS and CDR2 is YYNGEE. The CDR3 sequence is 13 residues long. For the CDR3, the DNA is TGTGCCAGCATGCGCTCTGGGGCCAACGTCCTGACTTTC. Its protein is CASMRSGANVLTF.

The CDR3 here is CASSTYRGLVETQYF. The CDR3 DNA reads as TGCGCCAGCAGCACATACAGGGGGTTGGTTGAGACCCAGTACTTC. The V call is TRBV5-1, the J call TRBJ2-5; TRBD1 matches at 8 bases. The CDR3 covers 15 residues. Germline assignment: CDR1 SGHRS and CDR2 YFSETQ. V gave up 4 bases and J gave up 5 bases; unmatched junction bases: 10.

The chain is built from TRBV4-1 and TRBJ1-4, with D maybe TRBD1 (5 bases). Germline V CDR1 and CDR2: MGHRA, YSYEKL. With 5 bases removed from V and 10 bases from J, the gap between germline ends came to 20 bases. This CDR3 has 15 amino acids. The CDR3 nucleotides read TGCGCCAGCAGCATCACCGGGGCCCAGCCTCCAAAACTGTTTTTT. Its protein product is CASSITGAQPPKLFF.

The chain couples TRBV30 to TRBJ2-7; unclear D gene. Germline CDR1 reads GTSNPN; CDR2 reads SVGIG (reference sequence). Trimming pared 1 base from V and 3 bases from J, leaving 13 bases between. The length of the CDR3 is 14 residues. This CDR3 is CAWSGQAWNYEQYF. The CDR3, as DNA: TGTGCCTGGAGTGGGCAGGCCTGGAACTACGAGCAGTACTTC.

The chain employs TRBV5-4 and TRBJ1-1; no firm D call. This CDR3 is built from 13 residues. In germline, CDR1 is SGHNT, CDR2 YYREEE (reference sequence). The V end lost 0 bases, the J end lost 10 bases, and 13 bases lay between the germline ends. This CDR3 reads CASSLAREGSAFF. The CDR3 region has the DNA TGTGCCAGCAGCTTGGCCCGAGAGGGTTCAGCTTTCTTT.

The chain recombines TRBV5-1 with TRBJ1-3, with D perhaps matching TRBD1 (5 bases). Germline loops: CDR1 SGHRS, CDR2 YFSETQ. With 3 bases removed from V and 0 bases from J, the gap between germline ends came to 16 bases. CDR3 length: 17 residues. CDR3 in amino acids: CASSSKLTGSSGNTIYF. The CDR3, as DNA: TGCGCCAGCAGCTCGAAACTTACAGGATCCTCTGGAAACACCATATATTTT.

Written as DNA, the CDR3 is TGTGCCAGCAGCTTAATAGCCAAAAACATTCAGTACTTC. Translated, it gives CASSLIAKNIQYF. The chain joins TRBV11-2 to TRBJ2-4; D remains ambiguous. V dropped 2 bases and J dropped 0 bases, with 2 bases sitting between them. This CDR3 is 13 amino acids long. Germline V gives CDR1 SGHAT, CDR2 FQNNGV.

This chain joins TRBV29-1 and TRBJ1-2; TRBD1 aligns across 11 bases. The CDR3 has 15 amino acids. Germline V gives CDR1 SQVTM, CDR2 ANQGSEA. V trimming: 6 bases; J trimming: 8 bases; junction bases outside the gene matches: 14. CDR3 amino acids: CSVPLEGQGAWGYTF. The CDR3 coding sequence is TGCAGCGTCCCCTTAGAAGGACAGGGGGCTTGGGGCTACACCTTC.

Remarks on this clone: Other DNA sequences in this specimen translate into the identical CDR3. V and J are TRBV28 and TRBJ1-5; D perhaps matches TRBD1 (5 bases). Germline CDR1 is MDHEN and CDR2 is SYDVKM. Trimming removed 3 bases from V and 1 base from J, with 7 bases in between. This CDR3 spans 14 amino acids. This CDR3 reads CASSLGGSNQPQHF. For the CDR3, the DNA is TGTGCCAGCAGTTTGGGGGGGAGCAATCAGCCCCAGCATTTT.

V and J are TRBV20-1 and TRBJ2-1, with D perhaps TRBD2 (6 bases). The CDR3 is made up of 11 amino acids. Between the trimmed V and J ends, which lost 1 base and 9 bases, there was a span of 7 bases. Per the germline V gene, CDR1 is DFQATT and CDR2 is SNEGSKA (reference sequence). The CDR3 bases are TGCAGTGCTAGAGGGAGGGTTGAGCAGTTCTTC. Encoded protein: CSARGRVEQFF.

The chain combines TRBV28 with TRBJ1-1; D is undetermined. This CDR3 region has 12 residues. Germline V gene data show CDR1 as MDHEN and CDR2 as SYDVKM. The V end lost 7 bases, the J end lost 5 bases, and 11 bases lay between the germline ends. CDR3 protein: CASKGPSTEAFF. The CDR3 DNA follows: TGTGCCAGCAAAGGGCCATCGACTGAAGCTTTCTTT.

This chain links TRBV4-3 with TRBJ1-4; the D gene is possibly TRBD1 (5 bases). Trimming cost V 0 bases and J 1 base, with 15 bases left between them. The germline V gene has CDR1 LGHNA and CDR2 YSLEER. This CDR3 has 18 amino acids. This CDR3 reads CASSQEFRQQLTNEKLFF. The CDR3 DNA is TGCGCCAGCAGCCAAGAGTTTAGACAGCAGCTAACTAATGAAAAACTGTTTTTT.

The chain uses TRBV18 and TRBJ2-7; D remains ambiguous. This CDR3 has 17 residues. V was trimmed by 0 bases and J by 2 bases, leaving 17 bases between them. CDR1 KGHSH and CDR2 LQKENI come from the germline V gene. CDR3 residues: CASSPPGSLVPPYEQYF. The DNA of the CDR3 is TGTGCCAGCTCACCACCGGGGTCCCTAGTACCCCCCTACGAGCAGTACTTC.

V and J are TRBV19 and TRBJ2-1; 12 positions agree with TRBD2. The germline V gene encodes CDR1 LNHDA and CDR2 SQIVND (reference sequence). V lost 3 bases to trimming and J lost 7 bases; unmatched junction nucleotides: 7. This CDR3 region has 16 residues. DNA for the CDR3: TGTGCCAGTAGTATCGCCCTAGCGGGAGGGGCGAATGAGCAGTTCTTC. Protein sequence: CASSIALAGGANEQFF.

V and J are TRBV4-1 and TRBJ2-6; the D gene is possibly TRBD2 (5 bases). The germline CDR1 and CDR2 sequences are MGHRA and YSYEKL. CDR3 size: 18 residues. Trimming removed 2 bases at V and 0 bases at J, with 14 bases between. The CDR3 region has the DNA TGCGCCAGCAGCCAAAGCCTCCGGGGAAGCTCTGGGGCCAACGTCCTGACTTTC. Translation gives CASSQSLRGSSGANVLTF.

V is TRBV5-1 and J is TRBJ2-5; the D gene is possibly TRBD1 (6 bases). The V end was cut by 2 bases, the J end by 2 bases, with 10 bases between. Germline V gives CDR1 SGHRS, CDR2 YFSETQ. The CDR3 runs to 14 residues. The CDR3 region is CASSLTTGQETQYF. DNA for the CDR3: TGCGCCAGCAGCTTAACAACAGGGCAAGAGACCCAGTACTTC. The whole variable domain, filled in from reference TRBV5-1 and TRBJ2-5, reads KAGVTQTPRYLIKTRGQQVTLSCSPISGHRSVSWYQQTPGQGLQFLFEYFSETQRNKGNFPGRFSGRQFSNSRSEMNVSTLELGDSALYLCASSLTTGQETQYFGPGTRLLVL.

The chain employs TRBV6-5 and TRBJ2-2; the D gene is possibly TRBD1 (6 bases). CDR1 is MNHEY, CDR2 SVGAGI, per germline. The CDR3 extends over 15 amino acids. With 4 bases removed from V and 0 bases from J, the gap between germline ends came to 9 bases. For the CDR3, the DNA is TGTGCCAGCAGTTCCGGGACACCGAACACCGGGGAGCTGTTTTTT. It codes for CASSSGTPNTGELFF.

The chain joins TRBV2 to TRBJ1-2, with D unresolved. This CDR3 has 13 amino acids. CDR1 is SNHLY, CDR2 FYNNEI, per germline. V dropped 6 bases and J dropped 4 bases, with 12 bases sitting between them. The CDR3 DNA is TGTGCCAGCAGCGGCGGACGGTCCTATGGCTACACCTTC. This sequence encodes CASSGGRSYGYTF.

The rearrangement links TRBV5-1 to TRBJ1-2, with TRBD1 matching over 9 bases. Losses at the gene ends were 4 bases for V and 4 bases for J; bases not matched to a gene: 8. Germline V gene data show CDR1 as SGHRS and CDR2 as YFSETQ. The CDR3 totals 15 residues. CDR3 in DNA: TGCGCCAGCAGCAGACAGGGGGACATAGGCTATGGCTACACCTTC. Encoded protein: CASSRQGDIGYGYTF.

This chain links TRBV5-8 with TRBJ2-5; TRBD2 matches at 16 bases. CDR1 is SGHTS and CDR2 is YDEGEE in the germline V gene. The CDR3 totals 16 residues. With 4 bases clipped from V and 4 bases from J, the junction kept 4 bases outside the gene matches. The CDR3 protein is CASSTGTSGRVETQYF. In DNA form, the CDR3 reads TGTGCCAGCAGCACCGGGACTAGCGGGAGGGTAGAGACCCAGTACTTC.